This is a list of T cell receptor beta chains from one sample in a study of radiotherapy plus CTLA-4 blockade in lung cancer. The assay was immunoSEQ multiplex PCR, and TCRdb's table has in-frame clones only and misses some. Of about 55,000 clones in the sample, roughly 79% were seen once. The sample in question was peripheral blood, obtained from a patient treated with radiotherapy plus ipilimumab. The receptors originated from a human donor with non-small cell lung cancer whose response to radiotherapy plus ipilimumab could not be evaluated. Each CDR3 is given with its conserved first and last residue. The order of the fields is clone size, V gene, CDR3 length, J gene, D gene, CDR3 protein, CDR3 DNA. A D gene is named only where the DNA matches it firmly. Size is omitted from some rows. Given values are once, few, many or a class for expanded clones.

NA,TRBV7-6,13,TRBJ1-1,TRBD1,CASSSYRGNEAFF,TGTGCCAGCAGCTCATACAGGGGCAACGAAGCTTTCTTT
NA,TRBV7-2,13,TRBJ1-4,NA,CASSLDLAEKLFF,TGTGCCAGCAGCTTAGACCTGGCCGAAAAACTGTTTTTT
NA,TRBV5-6,16,TRBJ2-7,NA,CASSLSMAAYSYEQYF,TGTGCCAGCAGCTTGAGTATGGCGGCCTACTCCTACGAGCAGTACTTC
NA,TRBV6-6,11,TRBJ2-1,NA,CASIGGDEQFF,TGTGCCAGCATAGGCGGGGATGAGCAGTTCTTC
NA,TRBV19,16,TRBJ2-5,NA,CASSIRPSGLQETQYF,TGTGCCAGTAGTATCAGGCCCAGCGGGCTCCAAGAGACCCAGTACTTC
NA,TRBV4-1,17,TRBJ1-4,NA,CASSQAPDGATNEKLFF,TGCGCCAGCAGCCAAGCTCCCGACGGAGCAACTAATGAAAAACTGTTTTTT
NA,TRBV5-4,13,TRBJ1-2,NA,CASSLPQNYGYTF,TGTGCCAGCAGCTTGCCACAAAACTATGGCTACACCTTC
NA,TRBV19,19,TRBJ2-4,TRBD2,CASSLGLAGGHLAKNIQYF,TGTGCCAGTAGTTTGGGACTAGCGGGAGGCCACCTAGCCAAAAACATTCAGTACTTC
NA,TRBV20-1,11,TRBJ2-1,NA,CSASFSVMQFF,TGCAGTGCTAGTTTTAGCGTAATGCAGTTCTTC
NA,TRBV19,14,TRBJ1-2,NA,CASSIYGGNYGYTF,TGTGCCAGTAGTATTTACGGCGGGAACTATGGCTACACCTTC
once,TRBV7-2,15,TRBJ2-2,TRBD1,CASSLPGQGSGELFF,TGTGCCAGCAGCCTGCCGGGACAGGGGTCCGGGGAGCTGTTTTTT
NA,TRBV6-6,15,TRBJ2-7,TRBD1,CASSSPGQGAVVQYF,TGTGCCAGCAGTTCACCGGGACAGGGGGCGGTGGTACAGTACTTC
NA,TRBV11-3,14,TRBJ1-1,NA,CASSSSGHNTEAFF,TGTGCCAGCAGCTCCTCCGGACATAACACTGAAGCTTTCTTT
NA,TRBV27,15,TRBJ1-1,NA,CASSIFGQMNTEAFF,TGTGCCAGCAGTATCTTCGGACAGATGAACACTGAAGCTTTCTTT
NA,TRBV20-1,11,TRBJ1-2,TRBD1,CSWTGNYGYTF,TGCAGTTGGACAGGGAACTATGGCTACACCTTC
once,TRBV28,18,TRBJ1-5,TRBD1,CASSLIAGTDFFYQPQHF,TGTGCCAGCAGTTTAATCGCCGGGACAGACTTTTTTTATCAGCCCCAGCATTTT
NA,TRBV4-3,18,TRBJ1-6,NA,CASSQGRRVSSYNSPLHF,TGCGCCAGCAGCCAGGGTCGACGGGTGAGCTCCTATAATTCACCCCTCCACTTT
NA,TRBV5-6,14,TRBJ1-1,TRBD1,CASSSRTGYTEAFF,TGTGCCAGCAGCTCTAGGACAGGGTACACTGAAGCTTTCTTT
NA,TRBV7-9,14,TRBJ1-1,NA,CASSRGQRNTEAFF,TGTGCCAGCAGCCGAGGACAGAGGAACACTGAAGCTTTCTTT
NA,TRBV11-2,17,TRBJ2-2,TRBD2,CASSATSGGPNTGELFF,TGTGCCAGCAGCGCGACTAGCGGGGGGCCGAACACCGGGGAGCTGTTTTTT
NA,TRBV9,15,TRBJ2-7,NA,CASSVQAGGNYEQYF,TGTGCCAGCAGCGTCCAGGCAGGGGGGAACTACGAGCAGTACTTC
NA,TRBV6-5,14,TRBJ2-7,TRBD1,CASRDRGPSLEQYF,TGTGCCAGCAGAGACAGGGGGCCCTCCTTGGAGCAGTACTTC
NA,TRBV9,15,TRBJ2-1,TRBD1,CASSVGTGSYNEQFF,TGTGCCAGCAGCGTAGGGACAGGGTCCTACAATGAGCAGTTCTTC
NA,TRBV6-5,14,TRBJ2-1,TRBD1,CASSYGQGVEEQFF,TGTGCCAGCAGTTACGGGCAGGGGGTAGAGGAGCAGTTCTTC
NA,TRBV2,13,TRBJ1-2,TRBD1,CALRTGKNYGYTF,TGTGCGTTGCGGACAGGGAAAAACTATGGCTACACCTTC
NA,TRBV5-5,19,TRBJ1-6,TRBD1,CASSLAGGDRDLWNSPLHF,TGTGCCAGCAGCTTGGCCGGAGGAGACAGGGATCTCTGGAATTCACCCCTCCACTTT
NA,TRBV19,15,TRBJ2-3,NA,CASSIEGRTGDTQYF,TGTGCCAGTAGTATAGAGGGGAGAACAGGGGATACGCAGTATTTT
NA,TRBV27,13,TRBJ1-2,NA,CASSSRPNYGYTF,TGTGCCAGCAGTTCGCGCCCTAACTATGGCTACACCTTC
NA,TRBV10-3,16,TRBJ2-3,TRBD2,CAISDSLAGFTDTQYF,TGTGCCATCAGTGACTCTCTAGCGGGATTCACAGATACGCAGTATTTT
NA,TRBV5-1,13,TRBJ1-2,TRBD1,CASSYGQDYGYTF,TGCGCCAGCAGCTACGGACAGGACTATGGCTACACCTTC
NA,TRBV18,16,TRBJ2-5,TRBD1,CASSPPGQGEVETQYF,TGTGCCAGCTCACCACCGGGACAGGGGGAAGTAGAGACCCAGTACTTC
NA,TRBV5-1,15,TRBJ2-5,TRBD1,CASRSTGQGTETQYF,TGCGCCAGCAGAAGCACGGGACAGGGTACAGAGACCCAGTACTTC
NA,TRBV4-3,16,TRBJ2-3,TRBD2,CASSQAVWEGTDTQYF,TGCGCCAGCAGCCAGGCTGTGTGGGAGGGAACAGATACGCAGTATTTT
NA,TRBV27,13,TRBJ1-1,NA,CASSFLDDTEAFF,TGTGCCAGCAGTTTTCTAGACGACACTGAAGCTTTCTTT
NA,TRBV10-2,13,TRBJ2-7,TRBD1,CASFGQGAGEQYF,TGCGCCAGCTTCGGACAGGGGGCAGGCGAGCAGTACTTC
NA,TRBV10-3,13,TRBJ1-2,TRBD1,CAAGGQGVYGYTF,TGTGCCGCTGGAGGTCAGGGGGTATATGGCTACACCTTC
NA,TRBV6-1,17,TRBJ1-1,TRBD1,CASSAGLGQGGNTEAFF,TGTGCCAGCAGTGCCGGACTCGGACAGGGGGGGAACACTGAAGCTTTCTTT
few,TRBV21-1,16,TRBJ1-1,NA,CAASGTGSDSGTEAFF,TGTGCCGCCTCCGGGACAGGGAGTGATAGTGGAACTGAAGCTTTCTTT
NA,TRBV4-2,14,TRBJ2-7,TRBD1,CASSQDPGTGPWGF,TGTGCCAGCAGCCAGGACCCCGGGACAGGGCCTTGGGGGTTC
NA,TRBV6-1,14,TRBJ1-1,NA,CASSETGGRTEAFF,TGTGCCAGCAGTGAGACAGGTGGGCGCACTGAAGCTTTCTTT
few,TRBV2,11,TRBJ1-1,NA,CASSLQYEAFF,TGTGCCAGCAGTTTACAGTATGAAGCTTTCTTT
NA,TRBV4-3,16,TRBJ2-1,TRBD1,CASSQGQGWGKNEQFF,TGCGCCAGCAGCCAGGGACAGGGGTGGGGAAAAAATGAGCAGTTCTTC
NA,TRBV9,14,TRBJ2-2,NA,CASSARQGTGELFF,TGTGCCAGCAGCGCCCGCCAGGGCACCGGGGAGCTGTTTTTT
once,TRBV7-2,14,TRBJ2-1,TRBD2,CASSSTSGYNEQFF,TGTGCCAGCAGCTCGACTAGCGGCTACAATGAGCAGTTCTTC
NA,TRBV11-2,15,TRBJ1-1,TRBD1,CASPGDRGRNTEAFF,TGTGCCAGCCCTGGGGACAGGGGGCGAAACACTGAAGCTTTCTTT
NA,TRBV19,12,TRBJ2-4,NA,CASSARGNIQYF,TGTGCCAGTAGTGCCCGGGGGAACATTCAGTACTTC
few,TRBV7-2,11,TRBJ1-1,NA,CASSPLREAFF,TGTGCCAGCAGCCCCCTGCGTGAAGCTTTCTTT
NA,TRBV6-1,15,TRBJ2-7,TRBD1,CASTRQGTPSYEQYF,TGTGCCAGCACCCGACAGGGGACTCCCTCCTACGAGCAGTACTTC
once,TRBV28,13,TRBJ1-2,TRBD1,CAWKGQGSSGYTF,TGTGCCTGGAAGGGACAGGGAAGCAGTGGCTACACCTTC
NA,TRBV18,14,TRBJ1-1,NA,CASSPDSLNTEAFF,TGTGCCAGCTCACCCGACAGCCTAAACACTGAAGCTTTCTTT
few,TRBV25-1,17,TRBJ2-7,TRBD1,CASSDASSGQGIYEQYF,TGTGCCAGCAGTGATGCTAGTTCGGGACAGGGGATCTACGAGCAGTACTTC
NA,TRBV29-1,16,TRBJ1-1,TRBD1,CSVEGTGGASDTEAFF,TGCAGCGTTGAAGGGACAGGGGGCGCATCGGACACTGAAGCTTTCTTT